This TCR beta chain was profiled in a study of T cell responses to AZD1222 COVID-19 vaccine. Whole-study results and caveats: Most donors were white British, females outnumbered males, and clonal diversity was possibly underestimated.

Regarding this clone: Antigen: not known.

V shed 6 bases and J shed 3 bases, with 15 bases lying between them. Per the germline V gene, CDR1 is SGHTA and CDR2 is FQGNSA. The CDR3 is 14 residues long. Repertoires were generated with immunoSEQ multiplex PCR, while TCRdb's copy carries only in-frame clones and drops some. The sample includes approximately 150,000 clones, around 90% seen only once; the top ten take about 1.6%. This specimen was peripheral blood, taken on day 0 of AZD1222 vaccination. The chain links TRBV7-2 to TRBJ2-7, with a weak D call TRBD2 (6 bases). The TCR comes from an adult in good health. The chain's CDR3 is CASSYSGPNYEQYF. The CDR3 DNA reads TGTGCCAGCAGTTACAGCGGGCCTAACTACGAGCAGTACTTC.